This is a list of T cell receptor beta chains from one sample in a study of cytomegalovirus exposure and HLA in healthy donors. TCRdb keeps only in-frame clones here, not all; method: immunoSEQ multiplex PCR. Of about 110,000 clones listed, approximately 96% were seen once; the top ten hold roughly 0.7%. Sequencing input: PBMCs. The receptors were gathered from a woman aged 18-35 years in good health and CMV-seronegative. CDR3s include the opening cysteine and the closing phenylalanine or tryptophan. A D gene is named only where the DNA matches it firmly. Clone size is given for some rows only: seen once, a few or many times, or a class if the clone is expanded.

D	V	J	size	CDR3	DNA
TRBD1	TRBV6-5	TRBJ1-1	NA	CASSPGQGFMAFF	TGTGCCAGCAGCCCGGGACAGGGGTTTATGGCTTTCTTT
TRBD2	TRBV14	TRBJ2-3	NA	CASSQPAGSFTDTQYF	TGTGCCAGCAGCCAACCAGCGGGGTCCTTCACAGATACGCAGTATTTT
TRBD2	TRBV7-3	TRBJ2-2	NA	CASSLSRPSGGAKGTGELFF	TGTGCCAGCAGCTTATCTCGGCCTAGCGGGGGGGCCAAGGGCACCGGGGAGCTGTTTTTT
NA	TRBV28	TRBJ1-1	NA	CASSLSGGNTEAFF	TGTGCCAGCAGTTTATCGGGAGGGAACACTGAAGCTTTCTTT
NA	TRBV4-1	TRBJ2-7	NA	CASSQEGGTEQYF	TGCGCCAGCAGCCAAGAAGGGGGAACCGAGCAGTACTTC
NA	TRBV27	TRBJ2-7	NA	CASSSTGYEQYF	TGTGCCAGCAGTTCTACAGGGTACGAGCAGTACTTC
NA	TRBV2	TRBJ1-6	NA	CASSEYQKNSPLHF	TGTGCCAGCAGTGAATACCAGAAGAATTCACCCCTCCACTTT
TRBD2	TRBV5-1	TRBJ2-3	once	CASSPGLAGVLRRDTDTQYF	TGCGCCAGCAGCCCCGGACTAGCGGGGGTCCTCAGACGGGACACAGATACGCAGTATTTT
NA	TRBV15	TRBJ1-1	NA	CATSRGGLQVNTEAFF	TGTGCCACCAGCAGAGGCGGGCTCCAGGTTAACACTGAAGCTTTCTTT
NA	TRBV2	TRBJ2-1	once	CASSYDFGLAIF	TGTGCCAGCAGTTACGACTTCGGCCTAGCGATCTTC
NA	TRBV11-3	TRBJ2-2	NA	CASSSRDTGELFF	TGTGCCAGCAGCTCTCGTGACACCGGGGAGCTGTTTTTT
NA	TRBV5-4	TRBJ2-7	NA	CASSATGYEQYF	TGTGCCAGCAGCGCCACCGGCTACGAGCAGTACTTC
NA	TRBV27	TRBJ1-1	once	CASSPGVGWITEAFF	TGTGCCAGTAGTCCCGGGGTGGGATGGATCACTGAAGCTTTCTTT
NA	TRBV4-1	TRBJ1-3	NA	CASSQGPDRYSGNTIYF	TGCGCCAGCAGCCAGGGTCCAGACAGGTACTCTGGAAACACCATATATTTT
NA	TRBV15	TRBJ2-1	NA	CATSRERSTTSTFF	TGTGCCACCAGCAGAGAAAGGTCCACAACTAGTACGTTCTTC
NA	TRBV6-5	TRBJ1-4	NA	CASGLGEKLFF	TGTGCCAGCGGACTGGGGGAAAAACTGTTTTTT
TRBD1	TRBV7-6	TRBJ1-4	NA	CASSLGGRTGGNEKLFF	TGTGCCAGCAGCTTAGGGGGAAGGACAGGGGGTAATGAAAAACTGTTTTTT